This TCR beta chain appears in the sequencing data of a study of control samples from healthy donors and cancer patients (dated by TCRdb to the early 2020s). The library was obtained by the immunoSEQ multiplex PCR assay. TCRdb took this table from immuneACCESS and kept in-frame rearrangements with V and J called. Such tables lack part of the clones; where checked against another copy, unresolved V genes explain under half of the gap, and the rest is unexplained. Within this sample are fewer than 90,000 clones, with nearly 90% of them counted one time only. Around 5.7% of the sample is held by the ten biggest clonotypes. Concerning this clone itself: Which antigen it targets is not known. Base qualities are not recorded, but no much larger clone differs from it by a single base.

The CDR1 and CDR2 encoded by the germline V gene (reference sequence) are GTSNPN and SVGIG. V is cut by 0 bases and J by 6 bases, and the space between the germline ends is 9 bases. There are 13 amino acids in the CDR3, from cysteine to phenylalanine inclusive. The DNA shown is the 39-base CDR3, in frame from base 1. The sample consisted of blood. This clonotype was sampled from a woman aged 50 to 65 in good health. The rearrangement joined TRBV30 to TRBJ1-5, with an unclear D gene assignment. CDR3 region: CAWSVRLGQPQHF. The DNA sequence is as follows: TGTGCCTGGAGTGTACGTTTAGGTCAGCCCCAGCATTTT.